The 9 T cell receptor beta chains reported below all come from one sample, sequenced in a study of T cell repertoires in cytomegalovirus infection. These receptors' targets are unknown. TCRdb used MiXCR to reprocess the reads, holding one entry per CDR3 protein. The sample shows some 480,000 distinct CDR3 sequences, roughly 34% of them seen only once. Specimen: cultured PBMCs, collected from culture after CMV antigen stimulation. Receptors were obtained from a human donor in good health (CMV status not recorded). Some clones in this sample may be carry-over from other donors' samples.

The chain combines TRBV6-1 with TRBJ1-5; no clear D. The CDR3 totals 15 residues. Germline lookup yields CDR1 MNHNS and CDR2 SASEGT. The V gene lost 7 bases and the J gene lost 6 bases, with 19 bases spanning the gap. CDR3 in amino acids: CASTWSRRLVQPQHF. The CDR3 nucleotides read TGTGCCAGCACCTGGTCCAGGCGGCTGGTTCAGCCCCAGCATTTT.

A few counts support this clonotype. The rearrangement uses TRBV6-2 or TRBV6-3 and TRBJ2-7; no firm D call. With 6 bases removed from V and 1 base from J, the gap between germline ends came to 16 bases. CDR1 is MNHEY, CDR2 SVGEGT, per germline. The CDR3 runs 15 residues. The CDR3 sequence: CASSMDAAASYEQYF. Written as DNA, the CDR3 is TGTGCCAGCAGCATGGACGCGGCGGCTTCCTACGAGCAGTACTTC.

This chain links TRBV5-4 with TRBJ1-5, with D unresolved. The germline CDR1 and CDR2 sequences are SGHNT and YYREEE (reference sequence). There are 15 residues in the CDR3. With 4 bases removed from V and 1 base from J, the gap between germline ends came to 12 bases. The CDR3, as DNA: TGTGCCAGCAGCCCCGACGTAGGGAGCAATCAGCCCCAGCATTTT. Its translation: CASSPDVGSNQPQHF.

The CDR3 protein is CASSLVGARPQETQYF. The CDR3 DNA follows: TGTGCCAGCAGCTTAGTTGGGGCCAGGCCACAAGAGACCCAGTACTTC. V gene TRBV7-9 combines with J gene TRBJ2-5; D might be TRBD1 (5 bases). Looked up from germline, CDR1 is SEHNR and CDR2 is FQNEAQ (reference sequence). This CDR3 is built from 16 residues. The ends were cut back, 1 base at V and 2 bases at J, with 14 bases in the middle. The full variable domain, with the rest looked up from reference TRBV7-9 and TRBJ2-5, is DTGVSQNPRHKITKRGQNVTFRCDPISEHNRLYWYRQTLGQGPEFLTYFQNEAQLEKSRLLSDRFSAERPKGSFSTLEIQRTEQGDSAMYLCASSLVGARPQETQYFGPGTRLLVL.

This clonotype was counted a few times. The V and J genes are TRBV12-3 or TRBV12-4 and TRBJ1-3; D gene unclear. The CDR3 totals 14 residues. V lost 5 bases to trimming and J lost 0 bases, with 8 bases between them. This CDR3 is CASSPGPSGNTIYF. The DNA of the CDR3 is TGTGCCAGCAGTCCCGGGCCCTCTGGAAACACCATATATTTT.

This clonotype was counted only a few times. The V and J genes are TRBV10-3 and TRBJ2-2; TRBD2 matches at 13 bases. V lost 6 bases to trimming and J lost 5 bases; unmatched junction nucleotides: 3. The CDR3 contains 15 residues. CDR1 is ENHRY and CDR2 is SYGVKD in the germline V gene. In nucleotides, the CDR3 is TGTGCCATCAGGGGACTAGCGGGAAGGACCGGGGAGCTGTTTTTT. It codes for CAIRGLAGRTGELFF.

On this clonotype: At one end, the junction sequence differs from germline, possibly due to a read error. V and J are TRBV7-2 and TRBJ2-7, with 10 bases identical to TRBD2. This CDR3 has 14 amino acids. Germline V gives CDR1 SGHTA, CDR2 FQGNSA. The chain's CDR3 is CANSLAGGDYEQYF. The DNA of the CDR3 is TGTGCCAACAGCTTAGCGGGGGGAGACTACGAGCAGTACTTC.

This chain connects TRBV30 to TRBJ2-7, with D perhaps TRBD1 or TRBD2 (5 bases each). The germline gives CDR1 GTSNPN, CDR2 SVGIG (reference sequence). The CDR3 contains 14 residues. V shed 5 bases and J shed 5 bases, with 19 bases lying between them. The CDR3 nucleotides are TGTGCCTGGGGGGGTCTTGGGCTAACTCACGAGCAGTACTTC. Amino acids: CAWGGLGLTHEQYF.

J is TRBJ1-3 and V is TRBV6-5; no definite D call. Germline loops: CDR1 MNHEY, CDR2 SVGAGI. The CDR3 loop spans 14 amino acids. Trimming pared 4 bases from V and 0 bases from J, leaving 7 bases between. For the CDR3, the DNA is TGTGCCAGCAGTTTACGACACTCTGGAAACACCATATATTTT. Its protein product is CASSLRHSGNTIYF.